The 8 T cell receptor beta chains below come from one sample, sequenced in a study of Tregs in tolerant kidney transplant recipients. TCRdb's copy holds only in-frame clones and misses some; the assay was immunoSEQ multiplex PCR. The table has roughly 250,000 clones, roughly 84% seen once; the top ten hold approximately 0.69%. Input material: CD4+ T cells from blood. The receptors derive from a human donor in good health.

The gene calls are TRBV6-6 and TRBJ1-4; TRBD1 might be the D (5 bases). Germline CDR1 reads MNHNY; CDR2 reads SVGAGI (reference sequence). The CDR3 extends over 15 amino acids. V was clipped by 2 bases and J by 7 bases, with 14 bases between them. The DNA of the CDR3 is TGTGCCAGCAGTTACCGGGACCCACGGGGTGAAAAACTGTTTTTT. Its protein product is CASSYRDPRGEKLFF.

This chain connects TRBV2 to TRBJ2-5; D may correspond to TRBD1 or TRBD2 (6 bases each). Germline loops: CDR1 SNHLY, CDR2 FYNNEI. V was cut by 8 bases and J by 5 bases, with 15 bases left in between. This CDR3 has 13 residues. In nucleotides, the CDR3 is TGTGCCAGCGGGGACTGGGGGCCGGAGACCCAGTACTTC. Protein product: CASGDWGPETQYF. Drawing the rest from reference TRBV2 and TRBJ2-5, the complete variable domain is EPEVTQTPSHQVTQMGQEVILRCVPISNHLYFYWYRQILGQKVEFLVSFYNNEISEKSEIFDDQFSVERPDGSNFTLKIRSTKLEDSAMYFCASGDWGPETQYFGPGTRLLVL.

The chain joins TRBV5-5 to TRBJ1-2, with a possible D match to TRBD1 (6 bases). This CDR3 is 15 amino acids long. CDR1 and CDR2 from the germline V gene are SGHKS and YYEKEE (reference sequence). V lost 4 bases and J 4 bases, leaving 17 bases between the germline ends. In DNA form, the CDR3 reads TGTGCCAGCAGCCGCGTGTCCACAGGGAGCTATGGCTACACCTTC. Its protein is CASSRVSTGSYGYTF.

The gene calls are TRBV7-8 and TRBJ1-2; D is unclear. The germline V gene has CDR1 SGHVS and CDR2 FQNEAQ. V was cut by 4 bases and J by 1 base, with 4 bases left in between. The CDR3 sequence is 12 residues long. The CDR3 loop is CASSSYNYGYTF. CDR3 nucleotide sequence: TGTGCCAGCAGCTCATATAACTATGGCTACACCTTC.

The chain couples TRBV6-5 to TRBJ2-2; the D gene is possibly TRBD1 (5 bases). The CDR3 covers 14 residues. Germline CDR1 MNHEY, CDR2 SVGAGI. Trimming shortened V by 0 bases and J by 4 bases, and 6 bases separated the two germline ends. The CDR3: CASSYSGATGELFF. The CDR3 region has the DNA TGTGCCAGCAGTTACTCTGGGGCCACCGGGGAGCTGTTTTTT.

This clone was counted between two and nine times. The J gene is TRBJ1-4, the V gene TRBV2; D unclear. Trimming stripped 1 base from V and 8 bases from J, with 11 bases between. CDR1 is SNHLY, CDR2 FYNNEI, per germline. The CDR3 length is 14 residues. The CDR3 reads CASSEVAVDEKLFF. CDR3 sequence (DNA): TGTGCCAGCAGTGAAGTTGCGGTGGACGAAAAACTGTTTTTT.

This chain joins TRBV5-6 and TRBJ1-2; D is undetermined. Deletions cut 2 bases from V and 2 bases from J, with 7 bases between. CDR1 and CDR2 (germline): SGHDT, YYEEEE. The CDR3 has 13 residues. CDR3 residues: CASSFQRNYGYTF. The CDR3 DNA sequence: TGTGCCAGCAGCTTTCAAAGAAACTATGGCTACACCTTC.

The J gene is TRBJ2-5, the V gene TRBV2; TRBD2 is a possible D gene (6 bases). The V gene's germline CDR1 is SNHLY and CDR2 FYNNEI. Deletions cut 5 bases from V and 7 bases from J, with 14 bases between. The CDR3 spans 13 residues. CDR3 sequence reads: CASSRDSPGTQYF. CDR3 bases: TGTGCCAGCAGTAGGGACTCCCCCGGGACCCAGTACTTC.